The 2 T cell receptor beta chains reported below all come from one sample, sequenced in a study of shared clonotypes between healthy human individuals (dated by TCRdb to about 2020). CD8 naive samples consisted of CD45RO-negative cells that were positively selected for CCR7, yielding a CD45RA+CCR7+ population without TemRA cells. Library prep was done by the immunoSEQ multiplex PCR assay. TCRdb re-hosts the immuneACCESS table, in-frame sequences only. Its copies lack some clones; in the studies checked, an unresolved V gene accounts for under half of them, and the cause for the rest is not known. The sample profile shows about 2 million clones; about 94% of them were found once. The ten largest clones take up 0.9% to 1.3% of the sample. Sequencing was done on a sample of naive CD8+ T cells sorted from blood. Per the publication, the cell subset or site label means: CD45RA+CCR7+. The receptors come from a man between 18 and 29 years old in good health.

The J gene is TRBJ1-5, the V gene TRBV19; TRBD1 is a possible D gene (6 bases). The CDR3 loop spans 15 amino acids. V lost 7 bases and J 5 bases, leaving 18 bases between the germline ends. Looked up from germline, CDR1 is LNHDA and CDR2 is SQIVND (reference sequence). CDR3 nucleotides: TGTGCCAGTAAAAGTGGGGCAGGGGTTGATCAGCCCCAGCATTTT. Translated, it gives CASKSGAGVDQPQHF.

This chain connects TRBV30 to TRBJ2-3; D is unresolved. Germline CDR1 and CDR2: GTSNPN and SVGIG (reference sequence). The CDR3 runs to 13 residues. Deletions cut 0 bases from V and 6 bases from J, with 10 bases between. The CDR3 coding sequence is TGTGCCTGGAGTGTACAAGGTCTGGATACGCAGTATTTT. Its translation is CAWSVQGLDTQYF.